This entry lists 5 T cell receptor beta chains sequenced from one sample in a study of graft-versus-host responses after intestinal transplantation (dated by TCRdb to the early 2020s). What the time point label conveys for this sample: cells obtained before transplantation from donor or recipient. Their recognized antigens are unknown. The library was prepared using the immunoSEQ multiplex PCR assay. The clones in this table, taken by TCRdb from immuneACCESS, are in-frame only. Not every clone is retained; where verified, under half of the shortfall comes from an unresolved V gene, and the cause of the rest is unknown. Across this sample there are more than 70,000 clones, with around 93% seen only once. Roughly 0.4% of the sample belongs to the ten largest clones. Source: unstimulated CD8+ T cells sorted from spleen or lymph node cells, taken before transplant. The source is a human donor who was the organ donor for an intestinal transplant.

This clone occurred once. This chain connects TRBV28 to TRBJ2-7; no reliable D call. Germline-derived CDR1 and CDR2 are MDHEN and SYDVKM. The CDR3 has 12 residues. V lost 5 bases and J lost 7, with 12 bases in between. CDR3 sequence: CASSTPPGEQYF. In nucleotides, the CDR3 is TGTGCCAGCAGTACACCTCCCGGGGAGCAGTACTTC.

The rearrangement uses TRBV27 and TRBJ2-7; 9 bases match TRBD1. Germline-derived CDR1 and CDR2 are MNHEY and SMNVEV (reference sequence). This CDR3 is built from 14 residues. V lost 4 bases to trimming and J lost 6 bases; unmatched junction nucleotides: 7. The CDR3 sequence: CASSSGTGTGEQYF. The CDR3 DNA reads TGTGCCAGCAGTTCTGGGACAGGGACCGGCGAGCAGTACTTC.

This chain joins TRBV30 and TRBJ2-7; 8 bases map to TRBD2. Germline V CDR1 and CDR2: GTSNPN, SVGIG (reference sequence). V was clipped by 1 base and J by 2 bases; unmatched bases: 4. The CDR3 runs to 14 residues. The CDR3 loop is CAWSDGGGAYEQYF. The CDR3 nucleotides are TGTGCCTGGAGTGACGGGGGGGGTGCCTACGAGCAGTACTTC.

The V call is TRBV9, the J call TRBJ2-3, with D maybe TRBD2 (5 bases). Trimming removed 4 bases from V and 2 bases from J, with 14 bases in between. Germline V gives CDR1 SGDLS, CDR2 YYNGEE. The CDR3 extends over 15 amino acids. The CDR3 DNA is TGTGCCAGCAGCCGGGGAGCGACTAACACAGATACGCAGTATTTT. Its translation: CASSRGATNTDTQYF. The full variable domain, its missing parts supplied by reference TRBV9 and TRBJ2-3, is DSGVTQTPKHLITATGQRVTLRCSPRSGDLSVYWYQQSLDQGLQFLIQYYNGEERAKGNILERFSAQQFPDLHSELNLSSLELGDSALYFCASSRGATNTDTQYFGPGTRLTVL.

The chain is built from TRBV5-8 and TRBJ1-1, with a weak D call TRBD1 (5 bases). Germline V gene lookup returns CDR1 SGHTS and CDR2 YDEGEE. Deletions cut 4 bases from V and 4 bases from J, with 8 bases between. The CDR3 loop spans 12 amino acids. DNA of the CDR3: TGTGCCAGCAGCCTAAGGGGCACTGAAGCTTTCTTT. It specifies CASSLRGTEAFF.